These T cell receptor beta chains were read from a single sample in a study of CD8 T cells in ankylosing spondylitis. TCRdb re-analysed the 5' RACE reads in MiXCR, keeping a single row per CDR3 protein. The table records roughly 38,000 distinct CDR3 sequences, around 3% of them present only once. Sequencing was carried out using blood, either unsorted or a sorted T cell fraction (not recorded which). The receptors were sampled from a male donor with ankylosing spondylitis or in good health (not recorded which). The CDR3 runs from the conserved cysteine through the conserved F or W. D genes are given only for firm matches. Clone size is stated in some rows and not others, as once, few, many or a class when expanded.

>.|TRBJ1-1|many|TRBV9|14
CASSVGDGNTEAFF
TGTGCCAGCAGCGTAGGAGACGGGAACACTGAAGCTTTCTTT
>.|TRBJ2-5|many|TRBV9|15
CASSVASGRQETQYF
TGTGCCAGCAGCGTAGCTTCAGGTCGCCAAGAGACCCAGTACTTC
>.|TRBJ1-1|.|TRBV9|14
CASSVGQMNTEAFF
TGTGCCAGCAGCGTAGGACAGATGAACACTGAAGCTTTCTTT
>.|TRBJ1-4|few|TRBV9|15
CASSVSVGGDEKLFF
TGTGCCAGCAGCGTATCGGTGGGCGGCGATGAAAAACTGTTTTTT
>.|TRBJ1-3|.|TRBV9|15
CASGEGLSGGNTIYF
TGTGCCAGCGGAGAGGGACTGTCGGGCGGAAACACCATATATTTT
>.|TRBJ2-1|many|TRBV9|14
CASSVVLSPNEQFF
TGTGCCAGCAGCGTAGTATTGTCCCCGAATGAGCAGTTCTTC
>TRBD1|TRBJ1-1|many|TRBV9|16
CASSGGQGAWDTEAFF
TGTGCCAGCAGCGGGGGACAGGGGGCATGGGACACTGAAGCTTTCTTT
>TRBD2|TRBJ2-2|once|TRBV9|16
CASNPRGGRNTGELFF
TGTGCCAGCAACCCTCGCGGGGGTCGAAACACCGGGGAGCTGTTTTTT
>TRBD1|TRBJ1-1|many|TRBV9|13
CASSTTGGTEAFF
TGTGCCAGCAGCACGACAGGGGGCACTGAAGCTTTCTTT
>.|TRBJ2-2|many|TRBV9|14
CASSIQGDTGELFF
TGTGCCAGCAGCATCCAAGGGGACACCGGGGAGCTGTTTTTT